This note documents a single T cell receptor beta chain sequence. The sample comes from a study of blood T cell repertoires in COVID-19. Assay used: immunoSEQ multiplex PCR; TCRdb lists only in-frame clones, some missing. Among around 83,000 clones listed, roughly 90% were seen once. Sequencing input: peripheral blood. This sequence was found in a man between 65 and 85 years old with active or convalescent COVID-19.

The CDR3 nucleotides are TGTGCCAGCAGCTACGGTTTGGACACTGAAGCTTTCTTT. Encoded protein: CASSYGLDTEAFF. The chain uses TRBV7-9 and TRBJ1-1, with no clear D. With 4 bases removed from V and 3 bases from J, the gap between germline ends came to 9 bases. The CDR3 has 13 residues. Germline lookup yields CDR1 SEHNR and CDR2 FQNEAQ (reference sequence).